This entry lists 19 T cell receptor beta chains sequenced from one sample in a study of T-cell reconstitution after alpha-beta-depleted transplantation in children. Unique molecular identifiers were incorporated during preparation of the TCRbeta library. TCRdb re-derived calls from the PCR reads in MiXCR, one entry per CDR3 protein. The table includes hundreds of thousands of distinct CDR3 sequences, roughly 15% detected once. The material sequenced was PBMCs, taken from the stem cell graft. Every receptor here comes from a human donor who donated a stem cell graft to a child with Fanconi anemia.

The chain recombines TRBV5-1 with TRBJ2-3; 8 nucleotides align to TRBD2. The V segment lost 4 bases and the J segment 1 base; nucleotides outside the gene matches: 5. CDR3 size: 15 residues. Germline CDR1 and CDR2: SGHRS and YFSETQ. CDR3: CASSRGGPRTDTQYF. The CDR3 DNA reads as TGCGCCAGCAGCCGGGGGGGCCCCCGCACAGATACGCAGTATTTT.

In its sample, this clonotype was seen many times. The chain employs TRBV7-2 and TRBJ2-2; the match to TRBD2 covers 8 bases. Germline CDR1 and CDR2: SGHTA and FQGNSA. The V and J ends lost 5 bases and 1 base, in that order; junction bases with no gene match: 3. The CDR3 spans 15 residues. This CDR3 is CASSRGLGNTGELFF. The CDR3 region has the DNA TGTGCCAGCAGCCGGGGACTAGGGAACACCGGGGAGCTGTTTTTT.

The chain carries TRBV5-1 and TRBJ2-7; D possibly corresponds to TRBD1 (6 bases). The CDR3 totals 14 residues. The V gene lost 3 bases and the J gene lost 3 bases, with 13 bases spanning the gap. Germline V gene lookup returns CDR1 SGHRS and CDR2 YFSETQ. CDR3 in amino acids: CASSSQGQSYEQYF. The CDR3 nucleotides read TGCGCCAGCAGCTCCCAAGGACAGAGCTACGAGCAGTACTTC.

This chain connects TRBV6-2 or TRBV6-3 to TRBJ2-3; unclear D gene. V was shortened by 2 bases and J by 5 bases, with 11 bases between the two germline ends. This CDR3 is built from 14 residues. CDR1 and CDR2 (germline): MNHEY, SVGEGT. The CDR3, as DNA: TGTGCCAGCAGTTACCTATTAATGGAAGATACGCAGTATTTT. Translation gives CASSYLLMEDTQYF.

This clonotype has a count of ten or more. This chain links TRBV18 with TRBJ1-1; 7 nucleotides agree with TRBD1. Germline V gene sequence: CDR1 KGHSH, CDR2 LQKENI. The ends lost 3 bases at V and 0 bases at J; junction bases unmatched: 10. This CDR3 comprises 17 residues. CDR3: CASSPRETGIVNTEAFF. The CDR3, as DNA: TGTGCCAGCTCACCTAGGGAGACAGGGATCGTGAACACTGAAGCTTTCTTT.

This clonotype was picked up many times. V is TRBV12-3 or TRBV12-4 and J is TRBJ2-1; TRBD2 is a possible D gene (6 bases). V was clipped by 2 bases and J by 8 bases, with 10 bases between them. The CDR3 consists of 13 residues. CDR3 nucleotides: TGTGCCAGCAGTTTATCAGGGAGGCATGAGCAGTTCTTC. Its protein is CASSLSGRHEQFF.

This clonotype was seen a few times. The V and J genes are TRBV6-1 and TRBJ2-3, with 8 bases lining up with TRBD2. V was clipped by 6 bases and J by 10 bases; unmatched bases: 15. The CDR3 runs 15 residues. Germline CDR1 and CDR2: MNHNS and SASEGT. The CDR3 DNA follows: TGTGCCAGCAGCCCGACCGGGACTAGGTGGCTTGCGCAGTATTTT. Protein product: CASSPTGTRWLAQYF.

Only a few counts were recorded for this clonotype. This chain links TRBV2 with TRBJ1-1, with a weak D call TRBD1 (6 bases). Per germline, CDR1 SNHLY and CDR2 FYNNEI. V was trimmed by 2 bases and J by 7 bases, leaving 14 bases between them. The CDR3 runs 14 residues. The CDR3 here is CASSESGQGNEAFF. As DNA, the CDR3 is TGTGCCAGCAGTGAAAGCGGTCAGGGGAATGAAGCTTTCTTT.

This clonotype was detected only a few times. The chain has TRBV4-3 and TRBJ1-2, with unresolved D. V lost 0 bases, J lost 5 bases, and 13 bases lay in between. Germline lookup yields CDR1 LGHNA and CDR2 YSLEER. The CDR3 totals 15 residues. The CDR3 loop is CASSQDRGGRYGYTF. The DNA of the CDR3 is TGCGCCAGCAGCCAAGATCGTGGAGGGAGGTATGGCTACACCTTC.

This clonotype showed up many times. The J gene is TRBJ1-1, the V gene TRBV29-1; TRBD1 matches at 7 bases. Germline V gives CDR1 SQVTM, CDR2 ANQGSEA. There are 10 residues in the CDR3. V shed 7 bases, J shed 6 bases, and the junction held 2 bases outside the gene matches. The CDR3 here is CSAGTAEAFF. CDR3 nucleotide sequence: TGCAGCGCTGGGACAGCTGAAGCTTTCTTT.

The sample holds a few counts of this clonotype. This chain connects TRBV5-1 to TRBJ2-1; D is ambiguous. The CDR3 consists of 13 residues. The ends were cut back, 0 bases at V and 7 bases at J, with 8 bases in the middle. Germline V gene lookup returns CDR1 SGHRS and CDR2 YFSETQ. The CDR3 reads CASSLVRGNEQFF. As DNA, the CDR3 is TGCGCCAGCAGCTTGGTGAGAGGAAATGAGCAGTTCTTC.

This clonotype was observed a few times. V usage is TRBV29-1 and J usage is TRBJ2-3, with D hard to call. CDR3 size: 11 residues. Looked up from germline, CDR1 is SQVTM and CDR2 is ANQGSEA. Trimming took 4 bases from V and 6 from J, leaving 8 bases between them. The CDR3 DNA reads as TGCAGCGTTGGGGTTACGGATACGCAGTATTTT. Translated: CSVGVTDTQYF.

DNA for the CDR3: TGCAGTGCTCCGAGGGAGGGAGGAAGGTATAATTCACCCCTCCACTTT. Translation gives CSAPREGGRYNSPLHF. This chain joins TRBV20-1 and TRBJ1-6; D ambiguous. V was pared by 5 bases and J by 4 bases, with 18 bases between. CDR1 is DFQATT and CDR2 is SNEGSKA in the germline V gene (reference sequence). The CDR3 is 16 amino acids.

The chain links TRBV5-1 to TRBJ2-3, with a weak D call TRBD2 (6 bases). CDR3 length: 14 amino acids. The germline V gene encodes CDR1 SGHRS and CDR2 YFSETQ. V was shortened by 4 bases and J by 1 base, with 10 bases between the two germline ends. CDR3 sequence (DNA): TGCGCCAGCAGCCTTCCTAGCGGCACAGATACGCAGTATTTT. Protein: CASSLPSGTDTQYF.

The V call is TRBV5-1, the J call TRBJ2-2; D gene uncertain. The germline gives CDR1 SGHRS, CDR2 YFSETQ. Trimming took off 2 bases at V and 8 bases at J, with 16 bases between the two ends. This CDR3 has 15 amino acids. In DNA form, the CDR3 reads TGCGCCAGCAGCTTATCGTCCAAGCTCGGAGGGGAGCTGTTTTTT. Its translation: CASSLSSKLGGELFF. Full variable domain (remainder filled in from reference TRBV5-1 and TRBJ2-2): KAGVTQTPRYLIKTRGQQVTLSCSPISGHRSVSWYQQTPGQGLQFLFEYFSETQRNKGNFPGRFSGRQFSNSRSEMNVSTLELGDSALYLCASSLSSKLGGELFFGEGSRLTVL.

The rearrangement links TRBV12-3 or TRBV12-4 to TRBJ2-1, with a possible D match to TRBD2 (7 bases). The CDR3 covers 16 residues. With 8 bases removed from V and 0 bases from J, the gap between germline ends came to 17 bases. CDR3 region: CASGSGGLSSYNEQFF. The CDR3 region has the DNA TGTGCCAGCGGTTCCGGGGGGCTGAGCTCCTACAATGAGCAGTTCTTC.

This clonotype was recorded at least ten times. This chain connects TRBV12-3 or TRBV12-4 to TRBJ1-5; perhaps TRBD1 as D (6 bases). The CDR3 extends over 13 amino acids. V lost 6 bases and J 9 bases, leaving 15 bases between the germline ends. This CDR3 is CASRRDTGGPQHF. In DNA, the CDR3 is TGTGCCAGCAGGCGGGACACCGGGGGGCCCCAGCATTTT.

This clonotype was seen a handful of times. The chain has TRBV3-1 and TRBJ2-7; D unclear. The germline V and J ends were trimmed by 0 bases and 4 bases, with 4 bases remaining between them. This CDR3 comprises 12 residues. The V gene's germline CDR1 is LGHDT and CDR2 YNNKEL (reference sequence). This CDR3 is CASSQEFYEQYF. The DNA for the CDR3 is TGTGCCAGCAGCCAAGAATTTTACGAGCAGTACTTC.

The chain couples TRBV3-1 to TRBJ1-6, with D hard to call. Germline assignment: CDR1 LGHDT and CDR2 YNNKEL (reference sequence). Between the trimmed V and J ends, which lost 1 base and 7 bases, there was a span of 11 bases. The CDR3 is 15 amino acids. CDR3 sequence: CASSQVDGRNSPLHF. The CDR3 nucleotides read TGTGCCAGCAGCCAAGTCGACGGTAGGAATTCACCCCTCCACTTT.